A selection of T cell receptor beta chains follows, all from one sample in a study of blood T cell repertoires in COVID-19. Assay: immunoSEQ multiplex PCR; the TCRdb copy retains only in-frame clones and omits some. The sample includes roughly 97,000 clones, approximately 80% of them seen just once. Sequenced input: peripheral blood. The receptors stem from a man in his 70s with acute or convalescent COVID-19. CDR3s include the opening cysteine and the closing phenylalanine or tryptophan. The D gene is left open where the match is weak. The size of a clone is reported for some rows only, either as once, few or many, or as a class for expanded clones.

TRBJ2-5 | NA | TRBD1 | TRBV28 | TGTGCCAGCAGGGGGACAGGGAGACTAGAGACCCAGTACTTC | CASRGTGRLETQYF
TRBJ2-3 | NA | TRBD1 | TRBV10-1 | TGCGCCAGCAGTGAGAACAGGGGGCCGGATACGCAGTATTTT | CASSENRGPDTQYF
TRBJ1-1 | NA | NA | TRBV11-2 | TGTGCCAGCGGGCGCTACGGGGTCGCAAACACTGAAGCTTTCTTT | CASGRYGVANTEAFF
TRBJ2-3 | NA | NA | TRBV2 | TGTGCCAGCCTCCTTACAGTATCGGTCGCAGATACGCAGTATTTT | CASLLTVSVADTQYF
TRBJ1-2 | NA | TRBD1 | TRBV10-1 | TGCGCCAGCAGTGCGTCGACAGGGGGAGGCTACACCTTC | CASSASTGGGYTF
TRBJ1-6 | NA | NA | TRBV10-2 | TGCGCCAGCAGTGATTCAGGGGCTACGTATAATTCACCCCTCCACTTT | CASSDSGATYNSPLHF
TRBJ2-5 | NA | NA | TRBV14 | TGTGCCAGCAGCCAAGGAGCGTCGGGGTCGGGGGAGACCCAGTACTTC | CASSQGASGSGETQYF
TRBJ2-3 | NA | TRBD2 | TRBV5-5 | TGTGCCAGCAGCTTGGGACTAGCAGCCACAGATACGCAGTATTTT | CASSLGLAATDTQYF
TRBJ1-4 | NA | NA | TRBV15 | TGTGCCACCAGCAGAGATCTTAATAATGAAAAACTGTTTTTT | CATSRDLNNEKLFF
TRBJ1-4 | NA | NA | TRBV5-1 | TGCGCCAGCAGCTTGGATCGGGTTGAAAAACTGTTTTTT | CASSLDRVEKLFF
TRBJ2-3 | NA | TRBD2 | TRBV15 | TGTGCCACCTCCCTCAGGACGGGAGGCGCAGATACGCAGTATTTT | CATSLRTGGADTQYF
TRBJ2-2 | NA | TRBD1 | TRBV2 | TGTGCCACCACCAGACAGGGTGAAGGTACCGGGGAGCTGTTTTTT | CATTRQGEGTGELFF
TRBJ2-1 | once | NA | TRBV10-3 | TGTGCCATCAGTGAGTTACAACCTGGGGGCGCAACTGAGCAGTTCTTC | CAISELQPGGATEQFF
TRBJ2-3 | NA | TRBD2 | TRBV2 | TGTGCCAGCAGGCTGACTAGCGGGGGAGCCGATACGCAGTATTTT | CASRLTSGGADTQYF
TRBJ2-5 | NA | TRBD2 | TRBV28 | TGTGCCAGCAGTTTACAAGCGGGAGGGCGGGAGACCCAGTACTTC | CASSLQAGGRETQYF
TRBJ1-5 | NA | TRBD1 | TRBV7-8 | TGTGCCAGCAGCCCCATGGGACAGCTCAATCAGCCCCAGCATTTT | CASSPMGQLNQPQHF
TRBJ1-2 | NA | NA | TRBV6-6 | TGTGCCAGCAGTTACGCGGGGAGTACTTATGGCTACACCTTC | CASSYAGSTYGYTF
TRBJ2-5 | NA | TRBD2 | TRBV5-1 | TGCGCCAGCAGCCGGGGACTAGCAGAGACCCAGTACTTC | CASSRGLAETQYF
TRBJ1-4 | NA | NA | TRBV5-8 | TGTGCCAGCAGCCGTCGGACAGCTTATGCAACTAATGAAAAACTGTTTTTT | CASSRRTAYATNEKLFF
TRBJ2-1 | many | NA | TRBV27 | TGTGCCAGCAGTTTAGGGGCGGGATGGGACAATGAGCAGTTCTTC | CASSLGAGWDNEQFF
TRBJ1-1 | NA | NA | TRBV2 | TGTGCCAGCAGTGAAGCCCCCGCCCAGAATTTGGCTGAAGCTTTCTTT | CASSEAPAQNLAEAFF
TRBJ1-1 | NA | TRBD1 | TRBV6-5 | TGTGCCAGCAGTTACACCCGGGACAGCCCAGAAGCTTTCTTT | CASSYTRDSPEAFF